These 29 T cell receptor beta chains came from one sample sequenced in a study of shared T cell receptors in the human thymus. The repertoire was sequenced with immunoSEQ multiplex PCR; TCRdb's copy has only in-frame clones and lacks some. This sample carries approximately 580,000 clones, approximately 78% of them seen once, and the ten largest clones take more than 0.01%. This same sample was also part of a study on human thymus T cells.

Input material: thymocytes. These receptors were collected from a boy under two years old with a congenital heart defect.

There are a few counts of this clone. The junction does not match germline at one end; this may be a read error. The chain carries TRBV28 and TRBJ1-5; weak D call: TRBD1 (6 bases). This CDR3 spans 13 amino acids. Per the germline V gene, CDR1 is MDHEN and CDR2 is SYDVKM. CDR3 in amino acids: CGSGEGVNQPQHF. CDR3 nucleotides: TGCGGATCAGGTGAGGGGGTAAACCAGCCCCAGCATTTT.

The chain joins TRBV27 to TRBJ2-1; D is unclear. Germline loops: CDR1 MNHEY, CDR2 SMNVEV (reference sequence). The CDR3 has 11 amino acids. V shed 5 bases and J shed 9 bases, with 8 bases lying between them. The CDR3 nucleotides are TGTGCCAGCAGTACAGACGGTGAGCAGTTCTTC. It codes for CASSTDGEQFF.

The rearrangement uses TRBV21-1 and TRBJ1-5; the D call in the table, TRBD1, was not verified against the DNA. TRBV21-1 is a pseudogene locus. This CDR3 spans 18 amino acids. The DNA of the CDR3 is TGTGCCAGCAGCAAAGGGCAGGGGTCCATTTATAGCAATCAGCCCCAGCATTTT. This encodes CASSKGQGSIYSNQPQHF.

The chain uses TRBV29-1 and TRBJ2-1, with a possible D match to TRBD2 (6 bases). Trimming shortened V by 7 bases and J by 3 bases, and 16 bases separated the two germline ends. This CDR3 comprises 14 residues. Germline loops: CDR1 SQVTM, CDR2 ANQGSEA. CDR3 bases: TGCAGCGCCAACCGGGAGACGGTCTACAATGAGCAGTTCTTC. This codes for CSANRETVYNEQFF.

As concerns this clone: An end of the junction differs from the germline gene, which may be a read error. CDR3 amino acids: CASSPGAATNEKLFF. CDR3 coding DNA: TGTGCTAGCAGCCCTGGGGCAGCAACTAATGAAAAACTGTTTTTT. The rearrangement uses TRBV7-7 and TRBJ1-4; possible D gene TRBD1, 5 bases. CDR1 is SSHAT and CDR2 is FNYEAQ in the germline V gene (reference sequence). The CDR3 has 15 amino acids.

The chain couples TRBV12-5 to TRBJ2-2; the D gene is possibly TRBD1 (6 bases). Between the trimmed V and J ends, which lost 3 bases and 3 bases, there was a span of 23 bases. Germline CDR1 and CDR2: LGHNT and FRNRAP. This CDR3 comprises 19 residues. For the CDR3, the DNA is TGTGCTAGTGGTTTATGGCGCCGACAGGAGCCCGTTGACACCGGGGAGCTGTTTTTT. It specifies CASGLWRRQEPVDTGELFF.

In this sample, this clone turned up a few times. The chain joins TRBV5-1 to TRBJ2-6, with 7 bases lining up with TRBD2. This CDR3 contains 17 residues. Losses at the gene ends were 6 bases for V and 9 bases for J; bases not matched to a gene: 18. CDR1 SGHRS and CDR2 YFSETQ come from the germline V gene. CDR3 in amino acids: CASTSPAKRDADNVLTF. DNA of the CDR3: TGCGCCAGCACCAGCCCGGCTAAGCGGGACGCCGACAACGTCCTGACTTTC.

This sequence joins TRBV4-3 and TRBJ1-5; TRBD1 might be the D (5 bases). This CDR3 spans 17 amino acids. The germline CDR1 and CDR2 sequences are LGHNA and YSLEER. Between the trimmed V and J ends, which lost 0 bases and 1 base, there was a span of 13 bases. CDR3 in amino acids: CASSQDRDSRSNQPQHF. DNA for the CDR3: TGCGCCAGCAGCCAAGACAGGGATTCGAGAAGCAATCAGCCCCAGCATTTT.

The CDR3 region has the DNA TGTGCCATCAGGGGGGGTTCGGATGAAAAACTGTTTTTT. Translation: CAIRGGSDEKLFF. The chain has TRBV10-3 and TRBJ1-4, with a possible D match to TRBD1 (5 bases). Trimming left V 6 bases short and J 6 bases short, with 11 bases between. Germline-derived CDR1 and CDR2 are ENHRY and SYGVKD. The CDR3 runs to 13 residues.

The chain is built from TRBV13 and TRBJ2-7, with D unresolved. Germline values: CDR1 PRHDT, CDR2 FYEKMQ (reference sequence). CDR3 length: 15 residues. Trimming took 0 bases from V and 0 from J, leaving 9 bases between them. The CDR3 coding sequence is TGTGCCAGCAGCTTAGGACATCTGCCCTCCTACGAGCAGTACTTC. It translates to CASSLGHLPSYEQYF.

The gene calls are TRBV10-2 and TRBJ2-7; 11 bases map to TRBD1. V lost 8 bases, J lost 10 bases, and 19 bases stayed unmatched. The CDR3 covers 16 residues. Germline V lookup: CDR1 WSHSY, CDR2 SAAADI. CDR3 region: CASGRPRGQGEDFQYF. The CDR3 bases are TGCGCCAGCGGTCGTCCCCGGGGACAGGGGGAAGATTTTCAGTACTTC.

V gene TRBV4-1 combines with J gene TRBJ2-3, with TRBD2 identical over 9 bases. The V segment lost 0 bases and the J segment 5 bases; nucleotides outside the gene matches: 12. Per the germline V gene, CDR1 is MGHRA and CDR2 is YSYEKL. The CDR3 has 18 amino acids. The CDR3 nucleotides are TGCGCCAGCAGCCAAGAAATCGGACTAGCGAGTGGATTAGATACGCAGTATTTT. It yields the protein CASSQEIGLASGLDTQYF.

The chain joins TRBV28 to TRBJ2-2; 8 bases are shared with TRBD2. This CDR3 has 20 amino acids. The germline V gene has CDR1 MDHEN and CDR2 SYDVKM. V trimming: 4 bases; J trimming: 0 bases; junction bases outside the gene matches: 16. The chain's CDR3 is CASSSSGPSTSGPNTGELFF. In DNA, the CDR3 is TGTGCCAGCAGTTCCTCAGGGCCCTCTACTAGCGGACCGAACACCGGGGAGCTGTTTTTT.

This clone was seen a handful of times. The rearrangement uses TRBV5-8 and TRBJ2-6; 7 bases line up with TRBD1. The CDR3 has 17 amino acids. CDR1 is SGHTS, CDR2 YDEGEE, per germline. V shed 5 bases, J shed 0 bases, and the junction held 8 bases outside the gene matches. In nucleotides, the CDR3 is TGTGCCAGCAGTGGAAGGACAGGACCCTCTGGGGCCAACGTCCTGACTTTC. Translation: CASSGRTGPSGANVLTF.

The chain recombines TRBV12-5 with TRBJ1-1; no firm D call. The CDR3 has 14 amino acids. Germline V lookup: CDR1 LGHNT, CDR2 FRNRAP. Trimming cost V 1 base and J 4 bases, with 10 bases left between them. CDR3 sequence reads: CASGLDSRGTEAFF. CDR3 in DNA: TGTGCTAGTGGTTTGGACAGCCGGGGCACTGAAGCTTTCTTT. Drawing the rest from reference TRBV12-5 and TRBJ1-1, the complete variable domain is DARVTQTPRHKVTEMGQEVTMRCQPILGHNTVFWYRQTMMQGLELLAYFRNRAPLDDSGMPKDRFSAEMPDATLATLKIQPSEPRDSAVYFCASGLDSRGTEAFFGQGTRLTVV.

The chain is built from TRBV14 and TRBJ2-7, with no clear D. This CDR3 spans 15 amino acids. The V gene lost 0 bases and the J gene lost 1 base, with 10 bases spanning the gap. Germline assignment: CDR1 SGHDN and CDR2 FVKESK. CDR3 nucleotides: TGTGCCAGCAGCCAAGATTGTTCGTCTTCCTACGAGCAGTACTTC. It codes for CASSQDCSSSYEQYF.

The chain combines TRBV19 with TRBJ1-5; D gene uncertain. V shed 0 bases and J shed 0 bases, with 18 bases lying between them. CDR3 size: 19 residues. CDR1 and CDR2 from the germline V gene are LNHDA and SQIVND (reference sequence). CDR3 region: CASSIDPGIETYSNQPQHF. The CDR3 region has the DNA TGTGCCAGTAGTATAGATCCGGGGATTGAGACTTATAGCAATCAGCCCCAGCATTTT.

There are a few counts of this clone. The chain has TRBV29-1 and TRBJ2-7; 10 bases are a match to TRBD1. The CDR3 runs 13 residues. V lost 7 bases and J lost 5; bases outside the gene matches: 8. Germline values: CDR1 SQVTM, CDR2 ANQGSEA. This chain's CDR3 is CSGMGGTGDEQYF. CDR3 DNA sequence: TGCAGCGGGATGGGAGGGACAGGGGACGAGCAGTACTTC.

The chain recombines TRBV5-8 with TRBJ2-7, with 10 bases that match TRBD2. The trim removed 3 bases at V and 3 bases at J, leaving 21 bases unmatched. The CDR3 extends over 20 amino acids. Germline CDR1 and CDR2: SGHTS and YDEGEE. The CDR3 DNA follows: TGTGCCAGCAGCTCAGCAAACACCACTCTAAAGCGGGAGGGAGGCTACGAGCAGTACTTC. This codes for CASSSANTTLKREGGYEQYF.

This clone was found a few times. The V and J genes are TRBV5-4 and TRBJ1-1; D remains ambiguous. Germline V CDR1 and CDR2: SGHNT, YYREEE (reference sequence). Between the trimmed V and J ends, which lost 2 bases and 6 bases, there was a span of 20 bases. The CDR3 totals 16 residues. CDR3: CASSFYRGGVVAEAFF. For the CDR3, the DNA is TGTGCCAGCAGCTTTTATCGGGGTGGGGTTGTGGCTGAAGCTTTCTTT. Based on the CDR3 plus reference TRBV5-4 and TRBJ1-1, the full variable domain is ETGVTQSPTHLIKTRGQQVTLRCSSQSGHNTVSWYQQALGQGPQFIFQYYREEENGRGNFPPRFSGLQFPNYSSELNVNALELDDSALYLCASSFYRGGVVAEAFFGQGTRLTVV.

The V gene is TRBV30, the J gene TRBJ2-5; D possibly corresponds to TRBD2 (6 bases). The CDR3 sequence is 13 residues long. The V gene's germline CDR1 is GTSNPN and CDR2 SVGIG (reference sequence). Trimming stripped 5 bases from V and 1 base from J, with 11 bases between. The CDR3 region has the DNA TGTGCCTGGTGGGAGGACCCCCAAGAGACCCAGTACTTC. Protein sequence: CAWWEDPQETQYF. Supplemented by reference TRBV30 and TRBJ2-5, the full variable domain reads SQTIHQWPATLVQPVGSPLSLECTVEGTSNPNLYWYRQAAGRGLQLLFYSVGIGQISSEVPQNLSASRPQDRQFILSSKKLLLSDSGFYLCAWWEDPQETQYFGPGTRLLVL.

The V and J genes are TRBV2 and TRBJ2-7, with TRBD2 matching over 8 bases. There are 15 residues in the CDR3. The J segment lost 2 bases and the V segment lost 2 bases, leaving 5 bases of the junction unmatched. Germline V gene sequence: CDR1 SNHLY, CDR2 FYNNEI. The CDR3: CASSERLAMAYEQYF. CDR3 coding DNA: TGTGCCAGCAGTGAAAGACTAGCGATGGCCTACGAGCAGTACTTC. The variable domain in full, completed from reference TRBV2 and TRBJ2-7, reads EPEVTQTPSHQVTQMGQEVILRCVPISNHLYFYWYRQILGQKVEFLVSFYNNEISEKSEIFDDQFSVERPDGSNFTLKIRSTKLEDSAMYFCASSERLAMAYEQYFGPGTRLTVT.

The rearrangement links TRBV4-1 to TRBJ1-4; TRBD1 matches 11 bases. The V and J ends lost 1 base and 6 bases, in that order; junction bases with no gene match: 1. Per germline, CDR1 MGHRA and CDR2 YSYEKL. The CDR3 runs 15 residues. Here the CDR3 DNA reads TGCGCCAGCAGCCAAGGGGGACAGGGGGATGAAAAACTGTTTTTT. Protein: CASSQGGQGDEKLFF.

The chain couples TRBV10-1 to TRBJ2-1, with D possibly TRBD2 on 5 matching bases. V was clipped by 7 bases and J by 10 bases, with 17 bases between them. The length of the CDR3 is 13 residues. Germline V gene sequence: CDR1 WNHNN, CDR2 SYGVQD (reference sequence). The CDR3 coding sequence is TGCGCCAGCACCGAGTGGGGAGCCCGGGAGCAGTTCTTC. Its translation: CASTEWGAREQFF.

For the CDR3, the DNA is TGTGCCAGCAGCCCCGAAACTAGCGGCACAGATACGCAGTATTTT. Its protein product is CASSPETSGTDTQYF. The J gene is TRBJ2-3, the V gene TRBV7-9; 7 positions match TRBD2. The V segment lost 5 bases and the J segment 1 base; nucleotides outside the gene matches: 6. The V gene's germline CDR1 is SEHNR and CDR2 FQNEAQ (reference sequence). This CDR3 region has 15 residues.

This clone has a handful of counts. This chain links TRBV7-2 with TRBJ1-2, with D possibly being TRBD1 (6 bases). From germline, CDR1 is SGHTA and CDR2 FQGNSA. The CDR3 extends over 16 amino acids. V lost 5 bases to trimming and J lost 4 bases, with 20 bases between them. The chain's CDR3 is CASSPPGGASLYGYTF. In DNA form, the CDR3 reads TGTGCCAGCAGCCCCCCTGGGGGGGCAAGCCTCTATGGCTACACCTTC.

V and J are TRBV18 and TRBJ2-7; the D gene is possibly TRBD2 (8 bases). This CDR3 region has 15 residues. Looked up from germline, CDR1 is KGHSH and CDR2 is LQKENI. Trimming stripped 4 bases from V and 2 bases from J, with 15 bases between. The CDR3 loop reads CASSHGGDSPYEQYF. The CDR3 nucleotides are TGTGCCAGCTCACACGGGGGGGACAGTCCCTACGAGCAGTACTTC.

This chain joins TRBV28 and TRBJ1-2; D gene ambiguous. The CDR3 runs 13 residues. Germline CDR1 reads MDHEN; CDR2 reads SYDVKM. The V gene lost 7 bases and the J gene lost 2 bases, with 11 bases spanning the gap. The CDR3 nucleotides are TGTGCCAGCAAGAATGTGGAGAACTATGGCTACACCTTC. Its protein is CASKNVENYGYTF.

The CDR3 DNA reads as TGTGCCTGGAGTTTAACTTCGCCGGGACAGGGGCAGGGGTACGAGCAGTACTTC. It is translated as CAWSLTSPGQGQGYEQYF. This sequence joins TRBV30 and TRBJ2-7; the match to TRBD1 covers 10 bases. The CDR3 totals 18 residues. V was clipped by 2 bases and J by 4 bases; unmatched bases: 17. Germline CDR1 reads GTSNPN; CDR2 reads SVGIG (reference sequence). The complete variable domain, with remaining parts taken from reference TRBV30 and TRBJ2-7, reads SQTIHQWPATLVQPVGSPLSLECTVEGTSNPNLYWYRQAAGRGLQLLFYSVGIGQISSEVPQNLSASRPQDRQFILSSKKLLLSDSGFYLCAWSLTSPGQGQGYEQYFGPGTRLTVT.